What follows are 12 T cell receptor beta chains derived from one specimen sequenced in a study of shared clonotypes between healthy human individuals. The protocol was immunoSEQ multiplex PCR, while the TCRdb copy is restricted to in-frame clones and leaves out a portion. Counted here are a few million clones, about 92% occurring once; the ten biggest clones make up under 0.15%. Specimen: naive CD4+ T cells sorted from blood. Subset: CD45RA+ positively selected. The receptor source for this set is a man in his late teens or twenties in good health.

The chain links TRBV23-1 to TRBJ2-3; 10 bases match TRBD1. TRBV23-1 is given ORF status, its function remaining uncertain. The length of the CDR3 is 16 residues. The V gene end was trimmed by 4 bases and the J gene end by 4 bases; junction bases not matched to a gene: 8. This CDR3 is CASSPTGGAPADTQYF. CDR3 sequence (DNA): TGCGCCAGCAGTCCGACAGGGGGCGCACCTGCAGATACGCAGTATTTT.

Notes on this clone: The sample has other DNA sequences that encode this CDR3 too. The chain links TRBV5-1 to TRBJ1-5; D remains ambiguous. V was trimmed by 4 bases and J by 2 bases, leaving 10 bases between them. Looked up from germline, CDR1 is SGHRS and CDR2 is YFSETQ. This CDR3 comprises 14 residues. The CDR3 DNA follows: TGCGCCAGCAGCCCAGGCGGGGGCAATCAGCCCCAGCATTTT. This translates into CASSPGGGNQPQHF.

This clone was counted once. V and J are TRBV6-5 and TRBJ2-1, with 7 bases fitting TRBD2. The V segment lost 6 bases and the J segment 10 bases; nucleotides outside the gene matches: 3. This CDR3 comprises 11 residues. CDR1 and CDR2 (germline): MNHEY, SVGAGI. CDR3 DNA sequence: TGTGCCAGCAGGCGGGAGTGGGAGCAGTTCTTC. Protein: CASRREWEQFF.

The chain combines TRBV19 with TRBJ2-4; D may match TRBD1 or TRBD2 (6 bases each). Between the trimmed V and J ends, which lost 5 bases and 6 bases, there was a span of 20 bases. Germline V CDR1 and CDR2: LNHDA, SQIVND (reference sequence). The CDR3 extends over 16 amino acids. This chain's CDR3 is CASSVTGTTSPNIQYF. The CDR3 region has the DNA TGTGCCAGTAGTGTCACAGGGACGACTAGTCCAAACATTCAGTACTTC.

This clone showed up just once. The chain employs TRBV7-8 and TRBJ2-7; maybe TRBD1 (5 bases). Germline-derived CDR1 and CDR2 are SGHVS and FQNEAQ. This CDR3 has 14 residues. V was cut by 1 base and J by 3 bases, with 10 bases left in between. CDR3 in DNA: TGTGCCAGCAGCTTAGGGAGACAGAGCTACGAGCAGTACTTC. Amino acids: CASSLGRQSYEQYF.

CDR3 bases: TGTGCCACCCTAATGGGCCCAAACACTGAAGCTTTCTTT. Protein: CATLMGPNTEAFF. The chain has TRBV2 and TRBJ1-1, with D uncertain. Trimming stripped 10 bases from V and 2 bases from J, with 14 bases between. From germline, CDR1 is SNHLY and CDR2 FYNNEI. This CDR3 is 13 amino acids long. The whole variable domain, remainder taken from reference TRBV2 and TRBJ1-1, is EPEVTQTPSHQVTQMGQEVILRCVPISNHLYFYWYRQILGQKVEFLVSFYNNEISEKSEIFDDQFSVERPDGSNFTLKIRSTKLEDSAMYFCATLMGPNTEAFFGQGTRLTVV.

V usage is TRBV2 and J usage is TRBJ2-5, with 8 bases identical to TRBD1. V dropped 6 bases and J dropped 5; count of bases not matched to a gene: 5. This CDR3 is 13 amino acids long. The germline V gene encodes CDR1 SNHLY and CDR2 FYNNEI. The CDR3 bases are TGTGCCAGCAGGCAGGGACAGGCGGAGACCCAGTACTTC. This sequence encodes CASRQGQAETQYF.

This chain connects TRBV10-2 to TRBJ1-5, with 8 bases that match TRBD1. The junction had 9 bases not matched to a gene; V was cut back by 7 bases and J by 1 base. The CDR3 covers 16 residues. Germline V CDR1 and CDR2: WSHSY, SAAADI. The CDR3, as DNA: TGCGCCAGCAAGACAGGGGAGGTTGGAAGCAATCAGCCCCAGCATTTT. It encodes CASKTGEVGSNQPQHF.

V gene TRBV19 combines with J gene TRBJ1-2; TRBD1 might be the D (5 bases). With 7 bases removed from V and 4 bases from J, the gap between germline ends came to 16 bases. Germline V gene data show CDR1 as LNHDA and CDR2 as SQIVND (reference sequence). This CDR3 spans 14 amino acids. The CDR3 nucleotides are TGTGCCAGTATGAAGGGGTCTCCTCCCTATGGCTACACCTTC. Amino acid sequence: CASMKGSPPYGYTF.

The gene calls are TRBV7-2 and TRBJ2-6, with unresolved D. Germline lookup yields CDR1 SGHTA and CDR2 FQGNSA. The CDR3 runs to 15 residues. The V end was cut by 4 bases, the J end by 2 bases, with 9 bases between. For the CDR3, the DNA is TGTGCCAGCAGCTCCCTAGGAACTGGGGCCAACGTCCTGACTTTC. Protein: CASSSLGTGANVLTF.

The rearrangement links TRBV28 to TRBJ1-5, with 9 positions matching TRBD1. V lost 7 bases, J lost 2 bases, and 6 bases stayed unmatched. Germline lookup yields CDR1 MDHEN and CDR2 SYDVKM. This CDR3 region has 15 residues. The CDR3 is CASIPGTGRNQPQHF. The DNA for the CDR3 is TGTGCCAGCATTCCGGGGACAGGGCGCAATCAGCCCCAGCATTTT.

In DNA, the CDR3 is TGTGCCAGCAGCTTGGAGGACAGGGGGCCGTCGTATTTT. Translation: CASSLEDRGPSYF. The chain carries TRBV5-4 and TRBJ2-3; 11 bases map to TRBD1. Per germline, CDR1 SGHNT and CDR2 YYREEE (reference sequence). J was trimmed by 14 bases and V by 0 bases; bases with no gene match: 5. This CDR3 is 13 amino acids long.